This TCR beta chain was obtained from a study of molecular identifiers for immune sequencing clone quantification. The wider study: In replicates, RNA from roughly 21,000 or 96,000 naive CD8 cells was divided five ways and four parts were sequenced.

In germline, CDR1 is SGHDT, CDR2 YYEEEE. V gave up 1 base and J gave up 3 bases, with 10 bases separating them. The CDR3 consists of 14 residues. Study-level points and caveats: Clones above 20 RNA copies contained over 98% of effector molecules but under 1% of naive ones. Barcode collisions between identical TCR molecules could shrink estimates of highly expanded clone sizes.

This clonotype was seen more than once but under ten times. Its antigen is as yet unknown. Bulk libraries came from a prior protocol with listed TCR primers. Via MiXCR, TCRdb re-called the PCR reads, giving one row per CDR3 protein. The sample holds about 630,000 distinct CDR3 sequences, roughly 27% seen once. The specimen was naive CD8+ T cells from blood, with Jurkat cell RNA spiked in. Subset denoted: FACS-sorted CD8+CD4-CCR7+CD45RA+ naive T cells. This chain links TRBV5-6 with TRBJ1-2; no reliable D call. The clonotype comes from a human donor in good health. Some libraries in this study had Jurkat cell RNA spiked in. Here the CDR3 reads CASSLRRTDYGYTF. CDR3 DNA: TGTGCCAGCAGCTTGCGCAGGACGGACTATGGCTACACCTTC.